The 22 T cell receptor beta chains below were found in one sample sequenced in a study of immune heterogeneity within non-small cell lung tumors (dated by TCRdb to between 2018 and 2020). Sequencing used a HiSeq X Ten. A multiplex PCR system amplified the TCR beta CDR3 region, with a first 10-cycle round using 32 V-gene forward and 13 J-gene reverse primers. TCRdb trimmed public reads at Q25 via fastp, called clones via MiXCR and kept in-frame beta chains. One record per CDR3 amino acid sequence lists the most common genes and DNA. Counted in this sample were roughly 14,000 distinct CDR3 sequences; about 30% of them appeared once. The ten top clones hold 4% to 5% of the sample. Genomic DNA was extracted from bulk tumor tissue and used as the TCR template, and approximately 600 ng gDNA was amplified per sample. During surgery, multiple biopsies were taken from each primary tumor, with sampling sites spaced as far apart as possible within the tumor mass. The study cohort was described as untreated and was composed of newly diagnosed NSCLC cases undergoing curative surgery.

The sequencing sample was made of lung tumor tissue. These receptors all stem from a man aged 35 to 55 with non-small cell lung cancer.

Worth noting for this clonotype: This CDR3 fails to terminate in the conserved phenylalanine or tryptophan, so it likely reflects a read error. CDR3 residues: CASSSVLNTEAFS. The CDR3 DNA reads as TGTGCCAGCAGCTCCGTTTTGAACACTGAAGCTTTCTCT. The rearrangement joins TRBV7-2 to TRBJ1-1; D gene uncertain. CDR3 length: 13 residues. The V end lost 4 bases, the J end lost 0 bases, and 6 bases lay between the germline ends. Germline V gene data show CDR1 as SGHTA and CDR2 as FQGNSA.

This clonotype was observed at least ten times. The chain carries TRBV25-1 and TRBJ2-1; 7 bases are a match to TRBD2. Germline assignment: CDR1 MGHDK and CDR2 SYGVNS. The V and J ends lost 1 base and 4 bases, in that order; junction bases with no gene match: 10. This CDR3 is built from 17 residues. CDR3 residues: CASSESRSGGRYNEQFF. CDR3 nucleotide sequence: TGTGCCAGCAGTGAATCCAGATCGGGAGGTCGGTACAATGAGCAGTTCTTC. The complete variable domain, with remaining parts taken from reference TRBV25-1 and TRBJ2-1, reads EADIYQTPRYLVIGTGKKITLECSQTMGHDKMYWYQQDPGMELHLIHYSYGVNSTEKGDLSSESTVSRIRTEHFPLTLESARPSHTSQYLCASSESRSGGRYNEQFFGPGTRLTVL.

As for this clonotype: A read error is possible here, since a much larger clone lies one base away. The final CDR3 position lacks the conserved phenylalanine or tryptophan, pointing to a likely read error. V is TRBV12-5 and J is TRBJ2-7; tentative D call: TRBD1 (6 bases). With 1 base removed from V and 3 bases from J, the gap between germline ends came to 13 bases. Germline loops: CDR1 LGHNT, CDR2 FRNRAP. CDR3 size: 15 residues. CDR3 DNA sequence: TGTGCTAGTGGTTTGGCCGGGGACATCAACTACGAGCAGTACCTC. This encodes CASGLAGDINYEQYL.

V gene TRBV6-2 or TRBV6-3 combines with J gene TRBJ2-5; tentatively, D is TRBD2 (5 bases). The CDR3 consists of 16 residues. Germline V gene lookup returns CDR1 MNHEY and CDR2 SVGEGT. Deletions cut 6 bases from V and 6 bases from J, with 23 bases between. The chain's CDR3 is CASRGRTPDWQKTQYF. DNA of the CDR3: TGTGCCAGCAGGGGCCGTACCCCGGACTGGCAAAAGACCCAGTACTTC.

The chain uses TRBV20-1 and TRBJ2-5; D is possibly TRBD2 (6 bases). The V and J ends lost 4 bases and 10 bases respectively, with 16 bases between them. The CDR3 is 12 residues long. CDR1 is DFQATT, CDR2 SNEGSKA, per germline (reference sequence). CDR3 nucleotide sequence: TGCAGTGCTACAATGCGGGAAAGTGGCCAGTACTTC. The encoded protein is CSATMRESGQYF.

The chain recombines TRBV9 with TRBJ1-4; the D is unclear. The germline CDR1 and CDR2 sequences are SGDLS and YYNGEE. CDR3 length: 15 amino acids. The V end lost 0 bases, the J end lost 0 bases, and 6 bases lay between the germline ends. The CDR3 region has the DNA TGTGCCAGCAGCGTAGCGGCAGCAACTAATGAAAAACTGTTTTTT. It specifies CASSVAAATNEKLFF.

V gene TRBV6-1 combines with J gene TRBJ2-5, with TRBD2 matching over 9 bases. The CDR3 runs to 13 residues. Germline CDR1 MNHNS, CDR2 SASEGT. Trimming took 6 bases from V and 4 from J; bases not matched to a gene: 3. The CDR3 sequence: CASRGTSLETQYF. CDR3 nucleotide sequence: TGTGCCAGCAGAGGGACTAGCTTAGAGACCCAGTACTTC.

By proportion, this clonotype is medium-sized. The V gene is TRBV7-9, the J gene TRBJ2-7; 10 bases map to TRBD1. The germline CDR1 and CDR2 sequences are SEHNR and FQNEAQ (reference sequence). The V and J ends lost 5 bases and 2 bases, in that order; junction bases with no gene match: 6. CDR3 length equals 15 residues. CDR3 nucleotides: TGTGCCAGCAGCCCGGGGACAGGGGTAACCTACGAGCAGTACTTC. It codes for CASSPGTGVTYEQYF. The full variable domain, with the rest looked up from reference TRBV7-9 and TRBJ2-7, is DTGVSQNPRHKITKRGQNVTFRCDPISEHNRLYWYRQTLGQGPEFLTYFQNEAQLEKSRLLSDRFSAERPKGSFSTLEIQRTEQGDSAMYLCASSPGTGVTYEQYFGPGTRLTVT.

This clonotype was seen repeatedly, ten times or more. This chain uses TRBV6-1 with TRBJ2-1, with D perhaps being TRBD1 or TRBD2 (6 bases each). Trimming removed 10 bases from V and 2 bases from J, with 21 bases in between. The germline gives CDR1 MNHNS, CDR2 SASEGT. This CDR3 region has 16 residues. The CDR3 loop reads CATSLPGEEPYNEQFF. The CDR3 DNA sequence: TGTGCCACCTCTCTGCCAGGGGAGGAACCCTACAATGAGCAGTTCTTC.

This clonotype was detected ten times or more. The J gene is TRBJ2-5, the V gene TRBV11-2, with TRBD1 identical over 9 bases. Trimming took 6 bases from V and 4 from J; bases not matched to a gene: 3. The CDR3 is 13 amino acids. Per the germline V gene, CDR1 is SGHAT and CDR2 is FQNNGV. The DNA of the CDR3 is TGTGCCAGCAGAATGACAGGGGGAGAGACCCAGTACTTC. Translation gives CASRMTGGETQYF.

This clonotype has at least ten counts. The chain combines TRBV6-1 with TRBJ2-2; 11 positions match TRBD1. Trimming at V came to 6 bases and at J to 7 bases, leaving 4 bases not matched to a gene. Per germline, CDR1 MNHNS and CDR2 SASEGT. The CDR3 is 14 amino acids. The CDR3 region is CASRGGTGGGELFF. CDR3 coding DNA: TGTGCCAGCAGGGGTGGGACAGGGGGCGGGGAGCTGTTTTTT.

This clonotype was detected ten times or more. The chain carries TRBV19 and TRBJ1-5; 8 positions agree with TRBD1. CDR1 is LNHDA, CDR2 SQIVND, per germline (reference sequence). The CDR3 is 14 residues long. Trimming cost V 2 bases and J 7 bases; bases outside gene matches: 4. This CDR3 is CASSIRTGKQPQHF. The CDR3, as DNA: TGTGCCAGTAGTATAAGGACAGGGAAACAGCCCCAGCATTTT.

This clonotype was observed many times. The V gene is TRBV12-3 or TRBV12-4, the J gene TRBJ2-3; no clear D gene. V lost 2 bases to trimming and J lost 0 bases, with 15 bases between them. This CDR3 contains 17 residues. In nucleotides, the CDR3 is TGTGCCAGCAGTTTAACGGTCTCATTGTCTAGCACAGATACGCAGTATTTT. Encoded protein: CASSLTVSLSSTDTQYF.

As to this clonotype: This may arise from a read error, as a much more abundant clone is one base away. The chain joins TRBV28 to TRBJ1-5; no clear D gene. The germline V gene encodes CDR1 MDHEN and CDR2 SYDVKM. The CDR3 spans 14 residues. The CDR3 DNA follows: TGTGCCAGCAGGACCCAATATAGCAATCAGTCCCAGCATTTT. Translating it yields CASRTQYSNQSQHF.

This clonotype is medium-sized in the sample. The chain uses TRBV11-2 and TRBJ2-1; the D gene is possibly TRBD2 (6 bases). V was cut by 2 bases and J by 8 bases, with 19 bases left in between. The length of the CDR3 is 16 residues. Germline V lookup: CDR1 SGHAT, CDR2 FQNNGV. As DNA, the CDR3 is TGTGCCAGCAGCTTAATTGGGAGTGACGGGAGCTATGAGCAGTTCTTC. This translates into CASSLIGSDGSYEQFF. The whole variable domain, remainder taken from reference TRBV11-2 and TRBJ2-1, is EAGVAQSPRYKIIEKRQSVAFWCNPISGHATLYWYQQILGQGPKLLIQFQNNGVVDDSQLPKDRFSAERLKGVDSTLKIQPAKLEDSAVYLCASSLIGSDGSYEQFFGPGTRLTVL.

This clonotype was observed once. A much bigger clone sits one base away, suggesting this may be a read error. The CDR3: CASSTGIGDYGYTF. DNA for the CDR3: TGTGCCAGCAGTACCGGTATAGGGGACTATGGCTACACCTTC. The chain combines TRBV6-1 with TRBJ1-2; maybe TRBD1 (5 bases). Trimming pared 5 bases from V and 3 bases from J, leaving 13 bases between. Germline-derived CDR1 and CDR2 are MNHNS and SASEGT. The CDR3 covers 14 residues.

This clonotype is judged medium-sized. This rearrangement joins TRBV2 to TRBJ2-7, with D possibly matching TRBD1 (7 bases). This CDR3 comprises 16 residues. Germline loops: CDR1 SNHLY, CDR2 FYNNEI. Deletions cut 3 bases from V and 5 bases from J, with 20 bases between. CDR3 sequence (DNA): TGTGCCAGCAGTGATTCAGGAGGCAGGGGGAGGAACGAGCAGTACTTC. This encodes CASSDSGGRGRNEQYF.

A remark on this clonotype: Because the CDR3 is missing its conserved closing phenylalanine or tryptophan, this is likely a read error. The chain links TRBV5-4 to TRBJ2-7, with D perhaps matching TRBD1 (5 bases). CDR3 length equals 14 residues. Germline CDR1 is SGHNT and CDR2 is YYREEE (reference sequence). V was pared by 2 bases and J by 2 bases, with 11 bases between. As DNA, the CDR3 is TGTGCCAGCAGCTTACAGGAACCGACCTACGAGCAGTACCTC. Protein: CASSLQEPTYEQYL.

As for this clonotype: This sequence may be a read error, since a much larger clone differs from it by one base. The chain carries TRBV28 and TRBJ2-7; D is undetermined. The CDR3 runs 13 residues. Trimming removed 7 bases at V and 1 base at J, with 11 bases between. The germline gives CDR1 MDHEN, CDR2 SYDVKM. For the CDR3, the DNA is TGTGCCAGCATTTTGACCCAGTCCTACGAGCAGTACTTC. Residues: CASILTQSYEQYF.

In its sample, this clonotype was seen a few times. The CDR3 reads CSARKRDLGEHF. CDR3 nucleotide sequence: TGCAGTGCTAGAAAACGGGACCTGGGGGAGCATTTT. The chain couples TRBV20-1 to TRBJ1-5, with D possibly being TRBD1 (5 bases). Looked up from germline, CDR1 is DFQATT and CDR2 is SNEGSKA (reference sequence). This CDR3 spans 12 amino acids. V was shortened by 2 bases and J by 14 bases, with 16 bases between the two germline ends.

In DNA form, the CDR3 reads TGTGCCAGCAGCGTAGTTTCAGGAAACACCGGGGAGCTGTTTTTT. This gives the protein CASSVVSGNTGELFF. The chain is built from TRBV9 and TRBJ2-2; D not certain. V was trimmed by 0 bases and J by 2 bases, leaving 8 bases between them. CDR1 SGDLS and CDR2 YYNGEE come from the germline V gene. The CDR3 length is 15 residues.

The rearrangement links TRBV5-1 to TRBJ2-2; D call uncertain. V was clipped by 3 bases and J by 3 bases, with 12 bases between them. The CDR3 spans 15 residues. The germline gives CDR1 SGHRS, CDR2 YFSETQ. CDR3 nucleotide sequence: TGCGCCAGCAGCTGGGTTAGTCCGGACACCGGGGAGCTGTTTTTT. Protein: CASSWVSPDTGELFF.